This T cell receptor beta chain originates from a study of blood T cell repertoires in COVID-19 (dated by TCRdb to the early 2020s). Study-level background: The collaborator samples originated in the United States, Italy and Spain and spanned the acute and convalescent phases of COVID-19. The material from the prospective study consisted of cDNA or gDNA derived from T cells, B-cell-depleted T cells, or PBMCs. The dataset comprised deeply sampled blood TCRbeta repertoires from subjects exposed to, actively infected with, or recovered from COVID-19. A freely available public database, intended as a resource for researchers studying the immune response to SARS-CoV-2, is where the repertoires were released. Samples came from the ongoing ImmuneRACE study (first 160 participants) plus 1,254 subjects from 6 global collaborators. Nearly every sample came with metadata listing a de-identified subject ID, COVID-19 status, age in years and sex. Where HLA class I and class II types were available, the types were taken from metadata supplied by the sample provider, not from assay-based typing.

Participants in the prospective study were enrolled through a virtual design, were aged roughly 18 to 100 years, and lived in some 24 United States geographic areas. In the prospective study, participants were assigned to cohorts based on the clinical history participants reported in a screening survey and a study questionnaire. Recovered participants in ImmuneRACE Cohort 3 were defined by two consecutive negative NP/OP PCR tests, clearance by a healthcare professional, or resolution of symptoms. In the prospective study, mobile phlebotomists collected whole blood, serum and a nasopharyngeal or oropharyngeal swab from each participant. Additional blood draws and questionnaires over an approximately 2-month period could optionally be provided by prospective study participants. Blood samples from the prospective study were shipped frozen or at room temperature prior to DNA extraction. TCRbeta CDR3 regions were amplified from genomic DNA using the immunoSEQ Assay, a bias-controlled multiplex PCR. Turning to the authors' computational methods: Nucleated cell counts per sample were estimated from amplification of reference gene primers within the assay. To quantify the absolute abundance of each unique TCRbeta CDR3 rearrangement, sequence reads were collapsed and filtered. For each sample, productive Simpson clonality was calculated by taking the square root of Simpson's diversity index across productive rearrangements. The table comes from immuneACCESS by way of TCRdb, which keeps in-frame sequences with V and J called. Part of the clones is missing from these tables; in studies checked, under half for an unresolved V gene and the rest for unknown reasons. The V and J calls and clone size are taken from that table; D and trimming were inferred from the DNA. Counted in this sample were approximately 260,000 clones; about 86% of them appeared once. The ten largest clones capture roughly 3.1% of the sample.

On this clone itself: No cognate antigen has been identified for it. The input lacks base qualities; no much larger clone sits a single base away.

The full study reports these points: The amount of clinical and demographic metadata varied by source and participant and was provided uncurated.

This TCR came from a man between 50 and 59 years old who had recovered from COVID-19. What was sequenced was PBMCs or T cells enriched from blood (not recorded which).

The CDR3 reads CASLRGLSSYEQYF. The sequenced DNA: TGTGCCAGCTTAAGGGGCTTAAGCTCCTACGAGCAGTACTTC. The sequence links TRBV28 to TRBJ2-7; the best D guess is TRBD1, with 5 bases matching. The cysteine opens and the phenylalanine closes a CDR3 of 14 amino acids. Of the read, only the CDR3 DNA is kept; its 42 bases are in frame from base 1. At the junction V is shortened by 8 bases and J by 0 bases, with 14 bases in between. Based on the germline V gene, the CDR1 and CDR2 sequences are MDHEN and SYDVKM.